This note documents a single T cell receptor beta chain sequence. Its antigen specificity is not known. No much larger clonotype is one base removed from it; base qualities were not supplied. These data belong to a study of technical replicates of blood from several donors (dated by TCRdb to 2016 to 2017). The method was the immunoSEQ multiplex PCR assay. This immuneACCESS table, as held by TCRdb, lists in-frame sequences with V and J called but not all clones. Of the missing ones, under half trace to an unresolved V gene in checked studies; the others have no known cause. The table for this sample lists about 66,000 clones; around 87% of them were counted only once. The ten biggest clones cover 4.5% to 5% of the sample. The receptor was isolated from a human donor in good health. Some clones in this sample may be carry-over from other donors' samples. The source material was PBMCs.

CDR3 sequence: CAWSRQAAMQFF. In nucleotide form, the sequence is TGTGCCTGGAGCCGACAGGCTGCGATGCAGTTCTTC. Rearrangement joined TRBV30 to TRBJ2-1; a tentative D match to TRBD1 spans 6 bases. According to the germline V gene (reference sequence), CDR1 reads GTSNPN and CDR2 reads SVGIG. V sheds 3 bases and J sheds 12 bases, leaving 15 bases between their ends. The CDR3 runs 12 amino acids, cysteine and phenylalanine included. Left in the record is the CDR3 DNA by itself, 36 bases read in frame from the first base.